This T cell receptor (beta chain) was sequenced during a study of T cell repertoires in cytomegalovirus infection. V shed 10 bases, J shed 2 bases, and the junction held 17 bases outside the gene matches. The CDR3 contains 17 residues. Germline V gene sequence: CDR1 MNHEY, CDR2 SMNVEV (reference sequence). A remark on this clonotype: Antigen: not known.

Each CDR3 protein is one row after TCRdb ran MiXCR on the reads. This table holds more than 95,000 distinct CDR3 sequences, more than 25% found once. This TCR came from a human donor in good health (CMV status not recorded). Some clones in this sample may be carry-over from other donors' samples. Here the sequenced sample was CD8+ T cells from cultured PBMCs, taken from culture after CMV antigen stimulation. The V gene is TRBV27, the J gene TRBJ2-3, with 8 positions matching TRBD1. The CDR3 spells CATSLSGTGLVTDTQYF. CDR3 sequence (DNA): TGTGCCACCTCCTTATCCGGGACAGGCCTTGTCACAGATACGCAGTATTTT.